The T cell receptor beta chain described here comes from a study of vaccination effects on CD4 cells after COVID-19. Study-level findings and limits: The study dataset contains few convalescent patients and includes no early post-infection timepoints. In the late period after vaccination, infection- and vaccine-induced clones contracted markedly.

ViraFEST used viral peptide pools to expand antigen-specific CD4+ T cells before sequencing. When around 9 days of culture had elapsed, CD4+ T cells were isolated. Each vaccine recipient was nucleocapsid antibody negative and had no prior SARS-CoV-2 infection. Concerning this clone: Its target is not known.

The V end was cut by 2 bases, the J end by 1 base, with 11 bases between. The CDR3 totals 15 residues. Germline V gives CDR1 MNHNY, CDR2 SVGAGI (reference sequence). Clones were read by immunoSEQ multiplex PCR, and TCRdb kept only the in-frame ones, dropping some. The table has tens of thousands of clones, under 90% seen once. The chain employs TRBV6-6 and TRBJ2-5; the D call may be TRBD1 or TRBD2 (5 bases each). Sequences were derived from CD4+ T cells from PBMCs cultured with SARS-CoV-2 spike peptides, sampled before COVID-19 vaccination. The origin of this receptor is a human donor who received a COVID-19 vaccine. The CDR3 DNA reads as TGTGCCAGCAGTTACCCCGGGACGGCCCAAGAGACCCAGTACTTC. Protein product: CASSYPGTAQETQYF.